Below are 29 T cell receptor beta chains sequenced from a single sample in a study of identical twins. TCRdb re-analysed the 5' RACE reads in MiXCR, keeping a single row per CDR3 protein. The sample holds 550,000 to 700,000 distinct CDR3 sequences, approximately 21% seen once. The same data also went into a second study, on T cells expressing NK-cell markers.

The specimen sequenced was PBMCs. Receptor source: a woman under 30 in good health.

J is TRBJ2-7 and V is TRBV9; D possibly corresponds to TRBD1 (6 bases). Germline-derived CDR1 and CDR2 are SGDLS and YYNGEE. V was clipped by 4 bases and J by 6 bases, with 14 bases between them. The CDR3 has 13 amino acids. This CDR3 is CASSPNRVGEQYF. The CDR3 coding sequence is TGTGCCAGCAGCCCCAACAGGGTCGGCGAGCAGTACTTC.

In its sample, this clonotype was seen many times. This chain links TRBV5-1 with TRBJ2-7; 7 bases are shared with TRBD2. The CDR3 is 18 amino acids. The V gene end was trimmed by 0 bases and the J gene end by 5 bases; junction bases not matched to a gene: 17. Germline lookup yields CDR1 SGHRS and CDR2 YFSETQ. The CDR3 loop reads CASSLVGGDSPFMHEQYF. CDR3 bases: TGCGCCAGCAGCTTGGTGGGGGGGGACTCCCCGTTTATGCACGAGCAGTACTTC.

This clonotype showed up just a few times. V is TRBV30 and J is TRBJ2-7; 8 bases are a match to TRBD2. Unmatched junction bases numbered 11, after V lost 5 bases and J lost 5 bases. This CDR3 has 14 residues. Germline V gene lookup returns CDR1 GTSNPN and CDR2 SVGIG (reference sequence). As DNA, the CDR3 is TGTGCCTGGCAAAAGGGACTAGTCTATAACGAGCAGTACTTC. Translating it yields CAWQKGLVYNEQYF. Supplemented by reference TRBV30 and TRBJ2-7, the full variable domain reads SQTIHQWPATLVQPVGSPLSLECTVEGTSNPNLYWYRQAAGRGLQLLFYSVGIGQISSEVPQNLSASRPQDRQFILSSKKLLLSDSGFYLCAWQKGLVYNEQYFGPGTRLTVT.

The chain couples TRBV20-1 to TRBJ2-7; the D is unclear. The CDR3 contains 13 residues. Germline assignment: CDR1 DFQATT and CDR2 SNEGSKA (reference sequence). Trimming pared 0 bases from V and 4 bases from J, leaving 10 bases between. This CDR3 reads CSARDLGSYEQYF. In nucleotides, the CDR3 is TGCAGTGCTAGAGATCTGGGCTCATACGAGCAGTACTTC.

The J gene is TRBJ2-7, the V gene TRBV15; unclear D gene. Germline loops: CDR1 LNHNV, CDR2 YYDKDF (reference sequence). CDR3 length: 16 residues. V was shortened by 0 bases and J by 0 bases, with 12 bases between the two germline ends. This CDR3 reads CATSRDKASLSYEQYF. The CDR3 bases are TGTGCCACCAGCAGAGATAAGGCTTCCCTCTCCTACGAGCAGTACTTC. Combining the CDR3 with reference TRBV15 and TRBJ2-7 gives the whole variable domain DAMVIQNPRYQVTQFGKPVTLSCSQTLNHNVMYWYQQKSSQAPKLLFHYYDKDFNNEADTPDNFQSRRPNTSFCFLDIRSPGLGDTAMYLCATSRDKASLSYEQYFGPGTRLTVT.

This clonotype was counted between two and nine times. The chain couples TRBV5-1 to TRBJ1-1; D unclear. Germline assignment: CDR1 SGHRS and CDR2 YFSETQ. The CDR3 consists of 15 residues. Trimming left V 0 bases short and J 3 bases short, with 12 bases between. This CDR3 is CASSLDEGLYTEAFF. The DNA for the CDR3 is TGCGCCAGCAGCTTGGACGAGGGCCTTTACACTGAAGCTTTCTTT.

This clonotype turned up a few times. The rearrangement uses TRBV20-1 and TRBJ2-7; D unclear. CDR3 size: 14 residues. V was shortened by 0 bases and J by 7 bases, with 16 bases between the two germline ends. CDR1 and CDR2 from the germline V gene are DFQATT and SNEGSKA (reference sequence). The CDR3 region is CSARDSKNRREQYF. The CDR3 nucleotides read TGCAGTGCTAGAGACTCCAAAAACCGACGGGAGCAGTACTTC.

In this sample, this clonotype turned up many times. V is TRBV15 and J is TRBJ1-1; 10 bases fit TRBD1. V dropped 5 bases and J dropped 0; count of bases not matched to a gene: 3. The CDR3 runs 15 residues. Germline values: CDR1 LNHNV, CDR2 YYDKDF (reference sequence). The CDR3 sequence: CATSSTGGLNTEAFF. CDR3 DNA: TGTGCCACCAGCTCGACAGGGGGCCTGAACACTGAAGCTTTCTTT.

The chain has TRBV29-1 and TRBJ1-1, with D maybe TRBD1 (5 bases). Germline assignment: CDR1 SQVTM and CDR2 ANQGSEA. The CDR3 spans 15 residues. Trimming stripped 3 bases from V and 0 bases from J, with 14 bases between. For the CDR3, the DNA is TGCAGCGTTGAGACCACCGACAGACTGAACACTGAAGCTTTCTTT. Amino acid sequence: CSVETTDRLNTEAFF.

The chain links TRBV20-1 to TRBJ2-7; tentatively, D is TRBD1 or TRBD2 (6 bases each). The CDR3 sequence is 15 residues long. V lost 4 bases and J 5 bases, leaving 21 bases between the germline ends. Germline CDR1 is DFQATT and CDR2 is SNEGSKA (reference sequence). CDR3 sequence (DNA): TGCAGTGCTACGTCGGGGGCGGTGTTTTCCAACGAGCAGTACTTC. Its translation: CSATSGAVFSNEQYF.

V gene TRBV20-1 combines with J gene TRBJ2-1, with D hard to call. This CDR3 is 12 amino acids long. Per the germline V gene, CDR1 is DFQATT and CDR2 is SNEGSKA (reference sequence). CDR3 loop: CSPVTVTHEQFF. The CDR3 DNA sequence: TGCAGCCCCGTGACTGTCACCCATGAGCAGTTCTTC.

This clonotype came up a few times. The J gene is TRBJ2-3, the V gene TRBV7-3; tentatively, D is TRBD1 (6 bases). The CDR3 loop spans 13 amino acids. Germline loops: CDR1 SGHTA, CDR2 FQGTGA. The V end was cut by 6 bases, the J end by 7 bases, with 14 bases between. CDR3 in amino acids: CASRGAGGHTQYF. In DNA, the CDR3 is TGTGCCAGCAGGGGGGCGGGCGGCCATACGCAGTATTTT.

The V gene is TRBV29-1, the J gene TRBJ2-3; 10 positions agree with TRBD2. Germline assignment: CDR1 SQVTM and CDR2 ANQGSEA. V trimming: 5 bases; J trimming: 4 bases; junction bases outside the gene matches: 12. The CDR3 has 16 amino acids. The DNA of the CDR3 is TGCAGCGTTCTCCTCTCGGGACTAGCGTCCGCAGATACGCAGTATTTT. Its protein is CSVLLSGLASADTQYF.

This clonotype was detected a few times. This chain connects TRBV20-1 to TRBJ2-7, with 11 bases matching TRBD2. Germline loops: CDR1 DFQATT, CDR2 SNEGSKA (reference sequence). The ends lost 3 bases at V and 3 bases at J; junction bases unmatched: 7. The CDR3 totals 15 residues. Written as DNA, the CDR3 is TGCAGTGCTAGTAGATCGACTAGCGGGATCTACGAGCAGTACTTC. This gives the protein CSASRSTSGIYEQYF.

This clonotype was found a few times. This chain uses TRBV20-1 with TRBJ2-1; the match to TRBD2 covers 7 bases. Germline loops: CDR1 DFQATT, CDR2 SNEGSKA (reference sequence). CDR3 length: 14 amino acids. V lost 6 bases to trimming and J lost 4 bases; unmatched junction nucleotides: 9. CDR3 amino acids: CSARWTGGYNEQFF. The CDR3 region has the DNA TGCAGTGCGCGGTGGACGGGGGGTTACAATGAGCAGTTCTTC.

V is TRBV20-1 and J is TRBJ2-3; D is unclear. Trimming cost V 0 bases and J 0 bases, with 10 bases left between them. CDR3 length: 15 amino acids. Germline-derived CDR1 and CDR2 are DFQATT and SNEGSKA (reference sequence). CDR3 DNA: TGCAGTGCTAGAGATCCCCGAGCTAGCACAGATACGCAGTATTTT. It specifies CSARDPRASTDTQYF.

This clonotype appeared a few times. This chain uses TRBV9 with TRBJ2-3, with D perhaps given as TRBD1 or TRBD2 (5 bases each). CDR1 is SGDLS and CDR2 is YYNGEE in the germline V gene. Trimming stripped 6 bases from V and 4 bases from J, with 18 bases between. The CDR3 is 15 amino acids. DNA for the CDR3: TGTGCCAGCACCGGGGCGGACACACAGGCAGATACGCAGTATTTT. This encodes CASTGADTQADTQYF.

The gene calls are TRBV3-1 and TRBJ2-6, with no clear D. The CDR3 has 17 residues. Germline values: CDR1 LGHDT, CDR2 YNNKEL (reference sequence). The germline V and J ends were trimmed by 0 bases and 4 bases, with 13 bases remaining between them. CDR3 in amino acids: CASSQDLGLKGANVLTF. CDR3 DNA sequence: TGTGCCAGCAGCCAAGATCTTGGCCTTAAGGGGGCCAACGTCCTGACTTTC.

V is TRBV11-2 and J is TRBJ2-1; TRBD2 might be the D (6 bases). Deletions cut 2 bases from V and 6 bases from J, with 11 bases between. Germline values: CDR1 SGHAT, CDR2 FQNNGV. The CDR3 runs to 14 residues. The CDR3: CASSLNQGGNEQFF. The CDR3 nucleotides are TGTGCCAGCAGCTTAAATCAGGGAGGCAATGAGCAGTTCTTC.

At least ten counts were recorded for this clonotype. One end of the junction does not line up with germline, which may come from a read error. The chain joins TRBV5-5 to TRBJ1-2, with D hard to call. CDR1 is SGHKS and CDR2 is YYEKEE in the germline V gene (reference sequence). CDR3 length: 14 amino acids. Here the CDR3 reads CASTAGQDGYGYTF. The CDR3, as DNA: TGTGCGAGCACCGCTGGCCAAGACGGCTATGGCTACACCTTC.

The chain links TRBV20-1 to TRBJ2-1, with 7 nucleotides matching TRBD2. Germline V gene data show CDR1 as DFQATT and CDR2 as SNEGSKA (reference sequence). V was pared by 0 bases and J by 7 bases, with 9 bases of the junction left unmatched. The CDR3 is made up of 15 amino acids. CDR3 nucleotides: TGCAGTGCTAGAGATGGGGGGGGACGTCGGAATGAGCAGTTCTTC. Translating it yields CSARDGGGRRNEQFF.

The chain employs TRBV6-1 and TRBJ2-5, with 11 bases lining up with TRBD2. This CDR3 has 14 residues. The junction had 8 bases not matched to a gene; V was cut back by 7 bases and J by 7 bases. Germline V gene data show CDR1 as MNHNS and CDR2 as SASEGT. DNA for the CDR3: TGTGCCAGCACCGCTACTAGCGGGGGCGGGACCCAGTACTTC. Protein sequence: CASTATSGGGTQYF.

The rearrangement links TRBV9 to TRBJ2-3, with D possibly TRBD2 on 6 matching bases. The germline CDR1 and CDR2 sequences are SGDLS and YYNGEE. Trimming cost V 2 bases and J 0 bases, with 13 bases left between them. CDR3 size: 16 residues. In DNA, the CDR3 is TGTGCCAGCAGCGTGGGGACTCGAGGCAGCACAGATACGCAGTATTTT. Residues: CASSVGTRGSTDTQYF.

This rearrangement joins TRBV11-3 to TRBJ2-7; D remains ambiguous. Trimming removed 6 bases at V and 7 bases at J, with 16 bases between. Germline lookup yields CDR1 SGHNT and CDR2 YENEEA. The CDR3 consists of 13 residues. CDR3: CASRSTGFREQYF. The CDR3 region has the DNA TGTGCCAGCAGGTCGACCGGGTTTAGGGAGCAGTACTTC.

The J gene is TRBJ2-3, the V gene TRBV10-3; the D gene is possibly TRBD2 (5 bases). Trimming took 8 bases from V and 0 from J, leaving 9 bases between them. The CDR3 spans 13 residues. The germline gives CDR1 ENHRY, CDR2 SYGVKD. In nucleotides, the CDR3 is TGTGCCATCTCATCTAGCAGCACAGATACGCAGTATTTT. Amino acid sequence: CAISSSSTDTQYF.

CDR3 loop: CASSVAGGNYNEQFF. The CDR3 DNA follows: TGTGCCAGCAGCGTAGCAGGGGGTAATTACAATGAGCAGTTCTTC. The V and J genes are TRBV9 and TRBJ2-1, with 7 bases identical to TRBD1. The CDR3 loop spans 15 amino acids. The V gene's germline CDR1 is SGDLS and CDR2 YYNGEE. The J segment lost 4 bases and the V segment lost 0 bases, leaving 4 bases of the junction unmatched.

J is TRBJ2-7 and V is TRBV5-1; D uncertain. V lost 2 bases and J lost 4, with 10 bases in between. The CDR3 is 13 amino acids. The germline gives CDR1 SGHRS, CDR2 YFSETQ. DNA of the CDR3: TGCGCCAGCAGCTTCAGGATTAGGTACGAGCAGTACTTC. Its translation: CASSFRIRYEQYF.

In its sample, this clonotype was seen a few times. This chain connects TRBV10-3 to TRBJ2-1; tentatively, D is TRBD2 (7 bases). This CDR3 contains 14 residues. Germline CDR1 ENHRY, CDR2 SYGVKD. V lost 7 bases, J lost 5 bases, and 15 bases lay in between. This CDR3 reads CAIKGGEGNNEQFF. The CDR3 DNA reads as TGTGCCATCAAGGGGGGGGAGGGCAACAATGAGCAGTTCTTC.

This clonotype was counted only a few times. V and J are TRBV7-9 and TRBJ1-1; no firm D call. The V gene lost 5 bases and the J gene lost 4 bases, with 5 bases spanning the gap. CDR1 is SEHNR and CDR2 is FQNEAQ in the germline V gene (reference sequence). The CDR3 contains 11 residues. In DNA form, the CDR3 reads TGTGCCAGCAGCCCCTTCACTGAAGCTTTCTTT. It specifies CASSPFTEAFF. Full variable domain (remainder filled in from reference TRBV7-9 and TRBJ1-1): DTGVSQNPRHKITKRGQNVTFRCDPISEHNRLYWYRQTLGQGPEFLTYFQNEAQLEKSRLLSDRFSAERPKGSFSTLEIQRTEQGDSAMYLCASSPFTEAFFGQGTRLTVV.